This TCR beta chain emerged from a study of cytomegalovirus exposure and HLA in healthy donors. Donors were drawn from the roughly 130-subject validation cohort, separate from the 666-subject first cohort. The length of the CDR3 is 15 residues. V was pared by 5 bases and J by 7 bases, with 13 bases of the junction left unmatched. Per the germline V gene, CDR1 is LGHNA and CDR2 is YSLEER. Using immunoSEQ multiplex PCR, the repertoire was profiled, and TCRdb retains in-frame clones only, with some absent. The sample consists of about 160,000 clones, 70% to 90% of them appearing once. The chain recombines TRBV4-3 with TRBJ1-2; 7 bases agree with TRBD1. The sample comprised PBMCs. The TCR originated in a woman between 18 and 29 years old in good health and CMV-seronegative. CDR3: CASSYTQTGTGGYTF. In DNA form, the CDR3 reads TGCGCCAGCAGCTACACTCAGACAGGGACTGGTGGCTACACCTTC.